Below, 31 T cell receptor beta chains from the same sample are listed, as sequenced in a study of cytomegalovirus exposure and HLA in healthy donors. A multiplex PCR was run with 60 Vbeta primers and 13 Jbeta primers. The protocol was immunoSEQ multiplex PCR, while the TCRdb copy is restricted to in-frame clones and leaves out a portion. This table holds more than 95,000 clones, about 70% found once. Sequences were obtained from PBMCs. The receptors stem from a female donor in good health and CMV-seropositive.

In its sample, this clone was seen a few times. CDR3 amino acids: CSVGTGVVGANVLTF. CDR3 nucleotide sequence: TGCAGCGTTGGGACAGGGGTGGTTGGGGCCAACGTCCTGACTTTC. The genes are TRBV29-1 and TRBJ2-6, with 9 bases that match TRBD1. The J segment lost 3 bases and the V segment lost 4 bases, leaving 4 bases of the junction unmatched. Germline CDR1 is SQVTM and CDR2 is ANQGSEA. The CDR3 covers 15 residues.

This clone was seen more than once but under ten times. The CDR3 sequence: CASTHTTRGWGTEAFF. In nucleotides, the CDR3 is TGTGCCAGCACCCATACCACCCGGGGGTGGGGCACTGAAGCTTTCTTT. The chain uses TRBV28 and TRBJ1-1; tentative D call: TRBD1 (5 bases). CDR3 length: 16 amino acids. Trimming left V 7 bases short and J 4 bases short, with 22 bases between. In germline, CDR1 is MDHEN, CDR2 SYDVKM.

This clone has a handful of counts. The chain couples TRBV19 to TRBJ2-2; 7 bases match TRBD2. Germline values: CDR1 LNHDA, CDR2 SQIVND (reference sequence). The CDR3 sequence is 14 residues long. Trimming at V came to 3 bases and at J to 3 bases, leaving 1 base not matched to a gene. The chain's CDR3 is CASSMGRDTGELFF. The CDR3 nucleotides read TGTGCCAGTAGTATGGGGAGGGACACCGGGGAGCTGTTTTTT.

For the CDR3, the DNA is TGTGCCAGCAGCCAGCGGGAGGGCCGGGGTGAGCAGTTCTTC. Amino acids: CASSQREGRGEQFF. The rearrangement joins TRBV28 to TRBJ2-1, with 10 positions matching TRBD2. This CDR3 is built from 14 residues. Germline-derived CDR1 and CDR2 are MDHEN and SYDVKM. The ends lost 6 bases at V and 9 bases at J; junction bases unmatched: 8.

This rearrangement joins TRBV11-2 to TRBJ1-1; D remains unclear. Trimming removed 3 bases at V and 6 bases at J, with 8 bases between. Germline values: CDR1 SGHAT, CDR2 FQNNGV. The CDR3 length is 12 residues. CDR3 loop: CASSFFQAEAFF. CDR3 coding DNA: TGTGCCAGCAGCTTCTTCCAGGCTGAAGCTTTCTTT.

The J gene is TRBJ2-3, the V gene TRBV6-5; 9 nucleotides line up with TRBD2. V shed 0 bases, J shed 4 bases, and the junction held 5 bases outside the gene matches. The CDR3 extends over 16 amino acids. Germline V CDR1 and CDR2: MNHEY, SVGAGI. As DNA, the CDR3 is TGTGCCAGCAGTTACTCTGGTAGCGGGAGCGCAGATACGCAGTATTTT. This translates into CASSYSGSGSADTQYF.

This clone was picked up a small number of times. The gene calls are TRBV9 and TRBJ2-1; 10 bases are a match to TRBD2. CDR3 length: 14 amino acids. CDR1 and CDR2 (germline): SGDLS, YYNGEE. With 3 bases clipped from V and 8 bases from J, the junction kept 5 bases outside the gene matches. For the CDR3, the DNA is TGTGCCAGCAGCGATACCGGGACTAGCGATGAGCAGTTCTTC. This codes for CASSDTGTSDEQFF. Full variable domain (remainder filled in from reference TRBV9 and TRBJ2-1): DSGVTQTPKHLITATGQRVTLRCSPRSGDLSVYWYQQSLDQGLQFLIQYYNGEERAKGNILERFSAQQFPDLHSELNLSSLELGDSALYFCASSDTGTSDEQFFGPGTRLTVL.

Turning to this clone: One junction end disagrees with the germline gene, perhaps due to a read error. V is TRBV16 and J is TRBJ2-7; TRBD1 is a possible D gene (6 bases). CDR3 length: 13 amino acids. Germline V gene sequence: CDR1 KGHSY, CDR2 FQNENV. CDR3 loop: CASSQGAGDERYF. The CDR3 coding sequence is TGTGCCAGCAGCCAAGGTGCAGGGGATGAGCGGTACTTC.

In nucleotides, the CDR3 is TGTGCCACCAGCGCCCGGGTCGATAATTCACCCCTCCACTTT. It encodes CATSARVDNSPLHF. This chain joins TRBV15 and TRBJ1-6; D unresolved. CDR3 length: 14 residues. The germline V and J ends were trimmed by 5 bases and 5 bases, with 10 bases remaining between them. From germline, CDR1 is LNHNV and CDR2 YYDKDF (reference sequence).

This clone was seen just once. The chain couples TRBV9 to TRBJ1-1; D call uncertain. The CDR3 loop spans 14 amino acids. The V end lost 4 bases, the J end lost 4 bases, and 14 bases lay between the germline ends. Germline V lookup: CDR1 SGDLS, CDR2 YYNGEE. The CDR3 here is CASSPRGTSTEAFF. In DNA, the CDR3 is TGTGCCAGCAGCCCGCGGGGAACGTCCACTGAAGCTTTCTTT.

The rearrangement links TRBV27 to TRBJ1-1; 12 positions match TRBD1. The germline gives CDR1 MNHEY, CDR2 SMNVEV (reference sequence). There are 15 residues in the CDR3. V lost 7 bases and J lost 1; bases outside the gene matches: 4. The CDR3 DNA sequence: TGTGCCAGCATTGGGACAGGGGGCCCGAACACTGAAGCTTTCTTT. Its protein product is CASIGTGGPNTEAFF.

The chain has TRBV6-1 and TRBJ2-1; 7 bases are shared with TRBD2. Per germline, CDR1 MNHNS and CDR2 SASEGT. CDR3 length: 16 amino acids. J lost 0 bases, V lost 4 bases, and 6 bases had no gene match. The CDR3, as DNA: TGTGCCAGCAGTGGGTCGGGCGGGAGCTCCTACAATGAGCAGTTCTTC. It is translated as CASSGSGGSSYNEQFF.

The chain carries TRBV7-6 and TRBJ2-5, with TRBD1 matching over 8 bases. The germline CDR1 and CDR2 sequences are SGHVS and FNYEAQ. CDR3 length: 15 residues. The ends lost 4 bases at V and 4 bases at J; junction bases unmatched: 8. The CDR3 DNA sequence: TGTGCCAGCAGCTCGCTAGACAGGGGAGGAGAGACCCAGTACTTC. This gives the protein CASSSLDRGGETQYF.

The CDR3 DNA reads TGTGCCAGCAGTCCCCGGGGTCCCCCGCCAAAAGCTTTCTTT. Translating gives CASSPRGPPPKAFF. The J gene is TRBJ1-1, the V gene TRBV28, with D hard to call. V was clipped by 5 bases and J by 9 bases, with 19 bases between them. This CDR3 region has 14 residues. The V gene's germline CDR1 is MDHEN and CDR2 SYDVKM.

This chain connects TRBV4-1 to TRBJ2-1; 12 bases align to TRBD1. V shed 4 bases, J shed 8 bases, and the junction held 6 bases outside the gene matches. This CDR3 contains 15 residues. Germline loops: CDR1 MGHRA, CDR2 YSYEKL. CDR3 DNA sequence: TGCGCCAGCAGCCCTACGGGGACAGGGGGCGATGAGCAGTTCTTC. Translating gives CASSPTGTGGDEQFF.

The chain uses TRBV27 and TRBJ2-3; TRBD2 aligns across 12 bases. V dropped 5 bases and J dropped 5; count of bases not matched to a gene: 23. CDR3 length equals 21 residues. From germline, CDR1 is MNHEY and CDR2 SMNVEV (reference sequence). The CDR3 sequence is CASSILSPTSGRLGSGDTQYF. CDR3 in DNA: TGTGCCAGCAGTATCCTCTCCCCGACTAGCGGGAGATTGGGGTCTGGAGATACGCAGTATTTT.

This chain's CDR3 is CASSQDGGRTDTQYF. The CDR3 nucleotides are TGCGCCAGCAGCCAAGATGGAGGGCGCACAGATACGCAGTATTTT. This sequence joins TRBV4-3 and TRBJ2-3; D might be TRBD2 (6 bases). From germline, CDR1 is LGHNA and CDR2 YSLEER. The V end was cut by 0 bases, the J end by 1 base, with 8 bases between. This CDR3 spans 15 amino acids.

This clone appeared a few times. CDR3 loop: CASRYQGFTALNTEAFF. The CDR3 nucleotides are TGTGCCAGCCGGTACCAGGGCTTTACAGCGTTGAACACTGAAGCTTTCTTT. J is TRBJ1-1 and V is TRBV28; tentative D call: TRBD1 (5 bases). CDR3 length equals 17 residues. Germline values: CDR1 MDHEN, CDR2 SYDVKM. The V gene lost 8 bases and the J gene lost 0 bases, with 22 bases spanning the gap.

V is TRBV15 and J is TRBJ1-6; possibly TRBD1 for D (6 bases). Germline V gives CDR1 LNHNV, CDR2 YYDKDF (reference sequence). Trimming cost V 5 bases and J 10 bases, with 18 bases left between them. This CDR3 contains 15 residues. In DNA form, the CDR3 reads TGTGCCACCAGCCCACAGCCCATTAGGGGGTCACCCCTCCACTTT. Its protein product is CATSPQPIRGSPLHF.

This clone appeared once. Here the CDR3 reads CASSFLGQGATGELFF. DNA for the CDR3: TGTGCCAGCAGCTTTCTAGGGCAGGGGGCGACCGGGGAGCTGTTTTTT. This chain connects TRBV7-2 to TRBJ2-2; 8 bases line up with TRBD1. CDR3 length: 16 residues. Germline V CDR1 and CDR2: SGHTA, FQGNSA. With 3 bases clipped from V and 5 bases from J, the junction kept 8 bases outside the gene matches.

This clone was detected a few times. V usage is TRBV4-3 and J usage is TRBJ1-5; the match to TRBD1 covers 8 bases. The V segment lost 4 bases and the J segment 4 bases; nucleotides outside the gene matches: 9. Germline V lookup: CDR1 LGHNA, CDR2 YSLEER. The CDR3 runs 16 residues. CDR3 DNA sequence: TGCGCCAGCAGCCCACGGTTCGGGACAGGTAATCAGCCCCAGCATTTT. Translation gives CASSPRFGTGNQPQHF.

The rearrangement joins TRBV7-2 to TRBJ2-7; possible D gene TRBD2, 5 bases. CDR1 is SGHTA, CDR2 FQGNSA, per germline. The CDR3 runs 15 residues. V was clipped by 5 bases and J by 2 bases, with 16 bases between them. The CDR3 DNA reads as TGTGCCAGCAGCCCCACTAGTTCCCCGACCTACGAGCAGTACTTC. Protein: CASSPTSSPTYEQYF.

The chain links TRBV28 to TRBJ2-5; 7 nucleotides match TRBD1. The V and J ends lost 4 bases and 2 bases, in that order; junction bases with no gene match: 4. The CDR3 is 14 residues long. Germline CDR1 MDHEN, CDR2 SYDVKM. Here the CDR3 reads CASSYGTVQETQYF. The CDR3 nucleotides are TGTGCCAGCAGTTATGGGACAGTTCAAGAGACCCAGTACTTC.

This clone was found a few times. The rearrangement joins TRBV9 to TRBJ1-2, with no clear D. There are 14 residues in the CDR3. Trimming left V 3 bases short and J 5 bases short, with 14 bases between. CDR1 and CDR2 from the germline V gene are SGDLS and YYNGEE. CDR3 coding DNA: TGTGCCAGCAGCGGACGGCCGGGGAGTTATGGCTACACCTTC. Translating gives CASSGRPGSYGYTF.

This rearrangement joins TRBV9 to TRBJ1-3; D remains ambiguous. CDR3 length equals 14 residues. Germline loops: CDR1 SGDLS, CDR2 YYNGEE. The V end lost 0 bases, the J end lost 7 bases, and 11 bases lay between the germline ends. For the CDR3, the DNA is TGTGCCAGCAGCGTAGGAGGTCCGGATAACACCATATATTTT. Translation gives CASSVGGPDNTIYF. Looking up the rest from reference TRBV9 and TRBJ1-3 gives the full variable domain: DSGVTQTPKHLITATGQRVTLRCSPRSGDLSVYWYQQSLDQGLQFLIQYYNGEERAKGNILERFSAQQFPDLHSELNLSSLELGDSALYFCASSVGGPDNTIYFGEGSWLTVV.

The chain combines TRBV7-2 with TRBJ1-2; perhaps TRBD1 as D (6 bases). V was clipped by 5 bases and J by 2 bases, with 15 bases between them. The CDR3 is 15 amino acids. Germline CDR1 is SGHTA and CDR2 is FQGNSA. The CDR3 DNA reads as TGTGCCAGCAGCCTCGGGACAAATCAAAACTATGGCTACACCTTC. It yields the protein CASSLGTNQNYGYTF. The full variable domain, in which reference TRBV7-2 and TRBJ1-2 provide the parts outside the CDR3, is GAGVSQSPSNKVTEKGKDVELRCDPISGHTALYWYRQSLGQGLEFLIYFQGNSAPDKSGLPSDRFSAERTGGSVSTLTIQRTQQEDSAVYLCASSLGTNQNYGYTFGSGTRLTVV.

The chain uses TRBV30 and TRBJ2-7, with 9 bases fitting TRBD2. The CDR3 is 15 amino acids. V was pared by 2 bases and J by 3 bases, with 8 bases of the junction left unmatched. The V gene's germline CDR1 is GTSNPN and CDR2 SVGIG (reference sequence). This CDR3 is CAWSYGLASNYEQYF. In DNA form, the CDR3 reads TGTGCCTGGAGTTACGGACTAGCGAGTAACTACGAGCAGTACTTC.

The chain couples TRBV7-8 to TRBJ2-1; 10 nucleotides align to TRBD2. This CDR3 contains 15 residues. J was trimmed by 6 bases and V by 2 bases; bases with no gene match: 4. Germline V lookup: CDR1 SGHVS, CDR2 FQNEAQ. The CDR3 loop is CASSLYLAGVNEQFF. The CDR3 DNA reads TGTGCCAGCAGCTTATACCTAGCGGGGGTCAATGAGCAGTTCTTC.

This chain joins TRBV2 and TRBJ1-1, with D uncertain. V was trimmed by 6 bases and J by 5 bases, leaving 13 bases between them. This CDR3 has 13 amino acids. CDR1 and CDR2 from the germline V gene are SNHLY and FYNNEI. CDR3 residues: CASRPGGGTEAFF. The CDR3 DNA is TGTGCCAGCAGGCCCGGAGGTGGGACTGAAGCTTTCTTT.

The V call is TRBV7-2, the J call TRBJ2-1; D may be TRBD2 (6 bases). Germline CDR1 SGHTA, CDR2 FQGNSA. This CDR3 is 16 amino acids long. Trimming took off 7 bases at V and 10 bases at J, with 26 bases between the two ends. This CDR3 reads CASIPLVGGGGFEQFF. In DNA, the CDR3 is TGTGCCAGCATCCCCCTGGTGGGGGGAGGAGGATTCGAGCAGTTCTTC.

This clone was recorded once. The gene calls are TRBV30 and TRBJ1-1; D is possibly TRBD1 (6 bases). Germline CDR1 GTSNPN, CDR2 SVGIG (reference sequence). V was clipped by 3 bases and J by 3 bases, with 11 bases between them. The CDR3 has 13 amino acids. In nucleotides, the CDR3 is TGTGCCTGGAGACCTACAGGGCACACTGAAGCTTTCTTT. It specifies CAWRPTGHTEAFF.